Listed below are T cell receptor beta chains from one sample, sequenced in a study of T cell responses to AZD1222 COVID-19 vaccine. Generated by immunoSEQ multiplex PCR, the TCRdb table keeps only in-frame clones and is missing some. The sample carries 180,000 or so clones, 80% to 95% recorded once. The source material was peripheral blood, sampled 28 days after the second AZD1222 dose. These receptors originate from an adult who received the AZD1222 COVID-19 vaccine. Both conserved end residues are part of each CDR3. Fields, in order: V gene, clone size, J gene, D gene, CDR3 DNA, CDR3 protein. D genes are given only for firm matches. Rows give clone size only sometimes, using once, few, many, or a class for an expanded clone.

>TRBV6-5|.|TRBJ1-4|TRBD1
TGTGCCAGCAGTTACCCTGACAGGGAGTCTGAAAAACTGTTTTTT
CASSYPDRESEKLFF
>TRBV21-1|.|TRBJ1-5|.
TGTGCCAGCCTCAGGATGGGGGGTTGGGGACAGCCCCAGCATTTT
CASLRMGGWGQPQHF
>TRBV7-3|few|TRBJ2-3|.
TGTGCCAGCAGCTTAACCGACAGTGATCCGCAGTATTTT
CASSLTDSDPQYF
>TRBV2|once|TRBJ2-1|TRBD2
TGTGCCAGGGGACTAGCGGGGTTCTACAATGAGCAGTTCTTC
CARGLAGFYNEQFF
>TRBV7-3|.|TRBJ2-5|.
TGTGCCAGCAGCTTAAATGCCGGGTCTGGGGAGACCCAGTACTTC
CASSLNAGSGETQYF
>TRBV30|once|TRBJ1-5|.
TGTGCCTGGGGTGACAGGCGTCTGACTCATAGCAATCAGCCCCAGCATTTT
CAWGDRRLTHSNQPQHF
>TRBV19|.|TRBJ1-1|.
TGTGCCAGTAGTATAGCCCAGGCCATTAGCACTGAAGCTTTCTTT
CASSIAQAISTEAFF
>TRBV7-3|.|TRBJ1-1|.
TGTGCCAGCAGCTTAATGGCCCCCGTTAGGGGGAACACTGAAGCTTTCTTT
CASSLMAPVRGNTEAFF
>TRBV6-5|.|TRBJ2-1|TRBD1
TGTGCCAGCAGCCGGGACAGCCTGGGGGAGCAGTTCTTC
CASSRDSLGEQFF
>TRBV18|.|TRBJ1-2|.
TGTGCCAGCTCACCGGCGGGACTCCTTGATGCCTATGGCTACACCTTC
CASSPAGLLDAYGYTF
>TRBV7-9|.|TRBJ2-2|.
TGTGCCAGCAGCTTATTTACTAACACCGGGGAGCTGTTTTTT
CASSLFTNTGELFF
>TRBV2|.|TRBJ2-3|.
TGTGCCAGCCAAACAAGGCGGGTCCCTTTCACAGATACGCAGTATTTT
CASQTRRVPFTDTQYF
>TRBV30|.|TRBJ1-5|TRBD1
TGTGCCTGGAGTGTATACAGAGGGACAGGGGTCAGCAATCAGCCCCAGCATTTT
CAWSVYRGTGVSNQPQHF
>TRBV3-1/TRBV3-2|.|TRBJ2-1|TRBD1
TGTGCCAGCAGCCCCCGGGACAGGGTCACCTACAATGAGCAGTTCTTC
CASSPRDRVTYNEQFF
>TRBV27|.|TRBJ2-7|TRBD1
TGTGCCAGCAGTACGACAGGGGGCGCCTACGAGCAGTACTTC
CASSTTGGAYEQYF
>TRBV6-5|.|TRBJ1-2|.
TGTGCCAGCGGAAAACAGCCTCATGGCTACACCTTC
CASGKQPHGYTF
>TRBV7-2|.|TRBJ2-1|TRBD1
TGTGCCAGCAGCTTAGCCCGGGACAGCTACAATGAGCAGTTCTTC
CASSLARDSYNEQFF
>TRBV12-3/TRBV12-4|.|TRBJ1-5|.
TGTGCCAGCAGTTTATTGGACAATCAGCCCCAGCATTTT
CASSLLDNQPQHF
>TRBV7-2|.|TRBJ1-5|.
TGTGCCAGCAGCCTAGATTTGGGTGTATATCAGCCCCAGCATTTT
CASSLDLGVYQPQHF
>TRBV5-5|.|TRBJ1-6|.
TGTGCCAGCAGCCCTGGGGGACTCAGACCTAGCTCCTATAATTCACCCCTCCACTTT
CASSPGGLRPSSYNSPLHF
>TRBV13|once|TRBJ2-7|TRBD2
TGTGCCAGCAGCTTAAGTCTAGCGGGTTACGAGCAGTACTTC
CASSLSLAGYEQYF
>TRBV5-4|.|TRBJ2-5|.
TGTGCCAGCAGCTCAGCAGGGATTAGTGAGACCCAGTACTTC
CASSSAGISETQYF
>TRBV7-9|.|TRBJ1-3|.
TGTGCCAGCAGCCCAGGACCCGACTCTGGAAACACCATATATTTT
CASSPGPDSGNTIYF
>TRBV29-1|.|TRBJ2-3|TRBD1
TGCAGCGTTGGGCCGTCCCGGGACAGGGAAAATACGCAGTATTTT
CSVGPSRDRENTQYF
>TRBV10-3|.|TRBJ1-2|TRBD1
TGTGCCATCAGTGAGAGGACAGGGCTTACTACTGGCTACACCTTC
CAISERTGLTTGYTF
>TRBV27|.|TRBJ1-5|TRBD1
TGTGCCAGCAGTTTTTCAGGACAGGGCCTGTTCGGTAATCAGCCCCAGCATTTT
CASSFSGQGLFGNQPQHF
>TRBV4-1|.|TRBJ2-1|TRBD1
TGCGCCAGCAGCCAAGAATTTTTGGACAGGCTATACAATGAGCAGTTCTTC
CASSQEFLDRLYNEQFF
>TRBV4-1|.|TRBJ1-3|TRBD1
TGCGCCAGCAGCGACAGGGCCATGAGCTCTGGAAACACCATATATTTT
CASSDRAMSSGNTIYF
>TRBV19|.|TRBJ2-7|.
TGTGCCAGTAGTACGTTGTTAGGGACATACGAGCAGTACTTC
CASSTLLGTYEQYF
>TRBV2|.|TRBJ2-1|.
TGTGCCGGCGAGACCCATGAGCAGTTCTTC
CAGETHEQFF
>TRBV5-1|.|TRBJ1-2|.
TGCGCCAGCAGCTGGATGGACGGGGGTTTAGATGGCTACACCTTC
CASSWMDGGLDGYTF
>TRBV6-1|.|TRBJ2-2|.
TGTGCCAGCAGTGAAGCGCTTCGTCCCCGGGAGCTGTTTTTT
CASSEALRPRELFF
>TRBV7-9|.|TRBJ1-2|TRBD1
TGTGCCAGCAGCTCCTCCGGGACAGGGTTTATGCAGAACTATGGCTACACCTTC
CASSSSGTGFMQNYGYTF